What follows are 4 T cell receptor beta chains derived from one specimen sequenced in a study of cytomegalovirus exposure and HLA in healthy donors. The protocol was immunoSEQ multiplex PCR, while the TCRdb copy is restricted to in-frame clones and leaves out a portion. The sample lists 180,000 or so clones, about 89% occurring once. Input material: PBMCs. Every receptor here comes from a man aged 18 to 30 in good health and CMV-seropositive.

The chain couples TRBV4-3 to TRBJ2-1; 9 bases are a match to TRBD2. In germline, CDR1 is LGHNA, CDR2 YSLEER. This CDR3 contains 15 residues. V was clipped by 1 base and J by 4 bases; unmatched bases: 2. The CDR3 sequence: CASSQGLADYNEQFF. The CDR3 DNA is TGCGCCAGCAGCCAAGGACTAGCGGATTACAATGAGCAGTTCTTC.

This clone was seen only a few times. The chain recombines TRBV27 with TRBJ1-4, with D perhaps TRBD1 (5 bases). V lost 0 bases to trimming and J lost 7 bases, with 9 bases between them. The CDR3 loop spans 14 amino acids. Germline CDR1 reads MNHEY; CDR2 reads SMNVEV (reference sequence). The CDR3 spells CASSLSITGEKLFF. CDR3 nucleotide sequence: TGTGCCAGCAGTTTATCGATTACAGGTGAAAAACTGTTTTTT.

The rearrangement links TRBV13 to TRBJ2-7; 9 nucleotides align to TRBD2. Germline trimming cut 0 bases from V and 9 bases from J; bases unmatched to any gene: 9. The CDR3 contains 15 residues. Germline assignment: CDR1 PRHDT and CDR2 FYEKMQ (reference sequence). The chain's CDR3 is CASSLGRTSAGGQYF. CDR3 bases: TGTGCCAGCAGCTTAGGCCGGACTTCAGCGGGAGGGCAGTACTTC.

V and J are TRBV10-1 and TRBJ1-5; 8 bases match TRBD1. Germline CDR1 and CDR2: WNHNN and SYGVQD (reference sequence). Trimming took 4 bases from V and 5 from J; bases not matched to a gene: 13. The CDR3 has 17 amino acids. CDR3 nucleotide sequence: TGCGCCAGCAGTGGTCCTAACGGACAGGGTTGCCATCAGCCCCAGCATTTT. It translates to CASSGPNGQGCHQPQHF.